The rows below give T cell receptor beta chains drawn from one sample of a study of cytomegalovirus exposure and HLA in healthy donors. Profiling relied on immunoSEQ multiplex PCR, and the TCRdb table lists in-frame clones only, not all of them. Here the sample spans around 180,000 clones, 70% to 80% being singletons. Material: PBMCs. The receptors come from a woman between 50 and 59 years old in good health and CMV-seronegative. The CDR3 runs from the conserved cysteine through the conserved F or W. Each record gives: J gene, D gene, V gene, clone size, CDR3 DNA, CDR3 protein. D genes are given only for firm matches. Clone size is not always given. Where it is, it says once, few, many or a class for expanded clones.

J gene: TRBJ2-7; D gene: -; V gene: TRBV7-2; clone size: -; CDR3 DNA: TGTGCCAGCAGCACAAGCGGAAGCTTCTCCTACGAGCAGTACTTC; CDR3 protein: CASSTSGSFSYEQYF
J gene: TRBJ1-1; D gene: -; V gene: TRBV6-6; clone size: once; CDR3 DNA: TGTGCCAGCAGCCATTTGTCGGGGACTGAAGCTTTCTTT; CDR3 protein: CASSHLSGTEAFF
J gene: TRBJ2-7; D gene: TRBD1; V gene: TRBV11-3; clone size: few; CDR3 DNA: TGTGCCAGCAGCCCGGGACAGGACTACGAGCAGTACTTC; CDR3 protein: CASSPGQDYEQYF
J gene: TRBJ1-2; D gene: TRBD1; V gene: TRBV7-2; clone size: -; CDR3 DNA: TGTGCCAGCAGCGTGGGACAGGGAGTTGGCTACACCTTC; CDR3 protein: CASSVGQGVGYTF
J gene: TRBJ2-7; D gene: -; V gene: TRBV11-2; clone size: few; CDR3 DNA: TGTGCCAGCAGCTCTCCCCCCCCAGGGATAGCTAACGAGCAGTACTTC; CDR3 protein: CASSSPPPGIANEQYF
J gene: TRBJ1-2; D gene: -; V gene: TRBV7-8; clone size: -; CDR3 DNA: TGTGCCAGCAGCTTAGACAGATTAAATGGCTACACCTTC; CDR3 protein: CASSLDRLNGYTF
J gene: TRBJ2-3; D gene: -; V gene: TRBV7-9; clone size: -; CDR3 DNA: TGTGCCAGCAGCTCTGAGGGAGTCACAGATACGCAGTATTTT; CDR3 protein: CASSSEGVTDTQYF
J gene: TRBJ2-5; D gene: -; V gene: TRBV7-2; clone size: -; CDR3 DNA: TGTGCCAGCAGCTTAGGCACAGGGACCCATGGGACCCAGTACTTC; CDR3 protein: CASSLGTGTHGTQYF
J gene: TRBJ1-1; D gene: -; V gene: TRBV10-3; clone size: many; CDR3 DNA: TGTGCCATCAGCGAAAGGACAGCTGAAGCTTTCTTT; CDR3 protein: CAISERTAEAFF
J gene: TRBJ1-1; D gene: -; V gene: TRBV19; clone size: -; CDR3 DNA: TGTGCCTCAAGTAGGAACACTGAAGCTTTCTTT; CDR3 protein: CASSRNTEAFF
J gene: TRBJ2-7; D gene: TRBD2; V gene: TRBV7-3; clone size: -; CDR3 DNA: TGTGCCAGCAGCTTAAAAGGCGGGAGCTACGAGCAGTACTTC; CDR3 protein: CASSLKGGSYEQYF
J gene: TRBJ2-5; D gene: -; V gene: TRBV6-1; clone size: -; CDR3 DNA: TGTGCCAGCGGGCCCTACCCCGAGACCCAGTACTTC; CDR3 protein: CASGPYPETQYF
J gene: TRBJ2-1; D gene: TRBD1; V gene: TRBV29-1; clone size: -; CDR3 DNA: TGCAGCGTTGATTGTGAAGGGGACAGGGGTGGAGATGAGCAGTTCTTC; CDR3 protein: CSVDCEGDRGGDEQFF
J gene: TRBJ2-3; D gene: TRBD2; V gene: TRBV5-4; clone size: -; CDR3 DNA: TGTGCCAGCAGCTTGCGCCTAGCGGGAGAAAATACGCAGTATTTT; CDR3 protein: CASSLRLAGENTQYF
J gene: TRBJ1-1; D gene: -; V gene: TRBV2; clone size: -; CDR3 DNA: TGTGCCAGCAGTGGTGGACGGGGGAGAACTGAAGCTTTCTTT; CDR3 protein: CASSGGRGRTEAFF
J gene: TRBJ2-3; D gene: TRBD1; V gene: TRBV10-3; clone size: -; CDR3 DNA: TGTGCCATCAGAGCGGGACAGGGACGTACAGATACGCAGTATTTT; CDR3 protein: CAIRAGQGRTDTQYF
J gene: TRBJ2-1; D gene: -; V gene: TRBV7-2; clone size: -; CDR3 DNA: TGTGCCAGCAGCCTGACAGGCTATGAGCAGTTCTTC; CDR3 protein: CASSLTGYEQFF
J gene: TRBJ1-1; D gene: -; V gene: TRBV19; clone size: -; CDR3 DNA: TGTGCCAGCTCGCTTTCGGGTCTGAGGGAAGCTTTCTTT; CDR3 protein: CASSLSGLREAFF
J gene: TRBJ1-5; D gene: -; V gene: TRBV27; clone size: once; CDR3 DNA: TGTGCCAGCAGTTGGGAGGGGAATCAGCCCCAGCATTTT; CDR3 protein: CASSWEGNQPQHF
J gene: TRBJ2-1; D gene: -; V gene: TRBV4-3; clone size: -; CDR3 DNA: TGCGCCAGCAGCCAATGGGCGCCGAGGGCATCCTACAATGAGCAGTTCTTC; CDR3 protein: CASSQWAPRASYNEQFF
J gene: TRBJ2-5; D gene: TRBD1; V gene: TRBV6-5; clone size: -; CDR3 DNA: TGTGCCAGCAGGAAACAGGGGGGCGAGACCCAGTACTTC; CDR3 protein: CASRKQGGETQYF
J gene: TRBJ2-1; D gene: TRBD2; V gene: TRBV7-2; clone size: -; CDR3 DNA: TGTGCCAGCAGCTTCCAGCGGGGAGCGTACAATGAGCAGTTCTTC; CDR3 protein: CASSFQRGAYNEQFF
J gene: TRBJ2-7; D gene: TRBD1; V gene: TRBV7-3; clone size: -; CDR3 DNA: TGTGCCAGCAGCCTGACCGGGACAGGGCCCTACGAGCAGTACTTC; CDR3 protein: CASSLTGTGPYEQYF
J gene: TRBJ2-7; D gene: -; V gene: TRBV7-2; clone size: -; CDR3 DNA: TGTGCCAGCAGCGTCGCGGTAGGTCGGCAGTACTTC; CDR3 protein: CASSVAVGRQYF
J gene: TRBJ1-5; D gene: -; V gene: TRBV19; clone size: -; CDR3 DNA: TGTGCCAGTATGGGGGGGACTACTATGGGCAATCAGCCCCAGCATTTT; CDR3 protein: CASMGGTTMGNQPQHF
J gene: TRBJ2-2; D gene: -; V gene: TRBV7-2; clone size: -; CDR3 DNA: TGTGCCAGCAACCCGGTGGGGGGTTCTCTCGGGGAGCTGTTTTTT; CDR3 protein: CASNPVGGSLGELFF
J gene: TRBJ2-7; D gene: -; V gene: TRBV9; clone size: -; CDR3 DNA: TGTGCCAGCAGCGTAGGAGGAGGCTCCCCCTACGAGCAGTACTTC; CDR3 protein: CASSVGGGSPYEQYF
J gene: TRBJ2-5; D gene: TRBD1; V gene: TRBV7-2; clone size: -; CDR3 DNA: TGTGCCAGCAGCTCCCATACAGGGGCCCAAGAGACCCAGTACTTC; CDR3 protein: CASSSHTGAQETQYF
J gene: TRBJ2-3; D gene: TRBD2; V gene: TRBV28; clone size: -; CDR3 DNA: TGTGCCAGCAGTTTTTCAAAAGCGGGAGGATTCACAGATACGCAGTATTTT; CDR3 protein: CASSFSKAGGFTDTQYF
J gene: TRBJ1-1; D gene: TRBD1; V gene: TRBV19; clone size: -; CDR3 DNA: TGTGCCAGTAGTATAAGGGGGGGCAGGGGGCGCGAGGTAACTGAAGCTTTCTTT; CDR3 protein: CASSIRGGRGREVTEAFF
J gene: TRBJ2-3; D gene: -; V gene: TRBV27; clone size: -; CDR3 DNA: TGTGCCAGCAGGAAGACAGCCACTGGCACAGATACGCAGTATTTT; CDR3 protein: CASRKTATGTDTQYF
J gene: TRBJ2-1; D gene: TRBD2; V gene: TRBV2; clone size: once; CDR3 DNA: TGTGCCAGCAGATTAGCGGGAGGTTACAATGAGCAGTTCTTC; CDR3 protein: CASRLAGGYNEQFF
J gene: TRBJ2-2; D gene: -; V gene: TRBV5-1; clone size: -; CDR3 DNA: TGCGCCAGCAGCTCTGGGGCAGCTATGAACACCGGGGAGCTGTTTTTT; CDR3 protein: CASSSGAAMNTGELFF
J gene: TRBJ2-7; D gene: TRBD2; V gene: TRBV6-1; clone size: -; CDR3 DNA: TGTGCCAGCAGTGAGGGGCTAGCGGCCGCCTACGAGCAGTACTTC; CDR3 protein: CASSEGLAAAYEQYF
J gene: TRBJ2-7; D gene: -; V gene: TRBV18; clone size: -; CDR3 DNA: TGTGCCAGCTCACCGCAACTTAGCTCCTACGAGCAGTACTTC; CDR3 protein: CASSPQLSSYEQYF
J gene: TRBJ1-1; D gene: TRBD1; V gene: TRBV5-1; clone size: -; CDR3 DNA: TGCGCCAGCAGCCGACAGGGTGGGGGCACTGAAGCTTTCTTT; CDR3 protein: CASSRQGGGTEAFF
J gene: TRBJ1-2; D gene: -; V gene: TRBV11-2; clone size: -; CDR3 DNA: TGTGCCAGCAGCCACCCAGGGGCGGGTAGTGGCTACACCTTC; CDR3 protein: CASSHPGAGSGYTF
J gene: TRBJ1-2; D gene: TRBD1; V gene: TRBV5-1; clone size: -; CDR3 DNA: TGCGCCAGCAGCCTAGGACCGGGACAGGGGGCAGTCTATGGCTACACCTTC; CDR3 protein: CASSLGPGQGAVYGYTF
J gene: TRBJ1-2; D gene: TRBD1; V gene: TRBV6-6; clone size: -; CDR3 DNA: TGTGCCAGCAGTTCCTCCGGGACAGGGGGTTTCGGCTACACCTTC; CDR3 protein: CASSSSGTGGFGYTF